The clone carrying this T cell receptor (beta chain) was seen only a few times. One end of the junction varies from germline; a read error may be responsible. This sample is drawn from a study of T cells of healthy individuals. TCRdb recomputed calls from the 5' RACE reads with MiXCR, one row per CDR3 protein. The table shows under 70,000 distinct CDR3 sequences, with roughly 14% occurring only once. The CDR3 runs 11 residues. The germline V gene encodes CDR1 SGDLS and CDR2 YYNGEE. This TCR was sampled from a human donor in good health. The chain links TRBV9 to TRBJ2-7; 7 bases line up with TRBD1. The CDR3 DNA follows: TGTGCCAGCAGCGGAACCGGGACAGTCGAATTC. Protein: CASSGTGTVEF.